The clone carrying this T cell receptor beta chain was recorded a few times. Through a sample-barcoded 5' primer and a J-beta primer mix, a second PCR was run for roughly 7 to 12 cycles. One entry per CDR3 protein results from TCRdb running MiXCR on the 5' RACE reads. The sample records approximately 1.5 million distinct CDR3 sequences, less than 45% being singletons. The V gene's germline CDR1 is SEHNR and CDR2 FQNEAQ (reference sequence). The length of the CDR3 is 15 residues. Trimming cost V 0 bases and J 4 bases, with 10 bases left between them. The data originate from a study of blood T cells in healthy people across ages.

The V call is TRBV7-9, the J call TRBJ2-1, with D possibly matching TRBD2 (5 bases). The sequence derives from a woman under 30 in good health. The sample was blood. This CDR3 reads CASSLAPSMYNEQFF. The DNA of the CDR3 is TGTGCCAGCAGCTTAGCTCCTAGCATGTACAATGAGCAGTTCTTC.